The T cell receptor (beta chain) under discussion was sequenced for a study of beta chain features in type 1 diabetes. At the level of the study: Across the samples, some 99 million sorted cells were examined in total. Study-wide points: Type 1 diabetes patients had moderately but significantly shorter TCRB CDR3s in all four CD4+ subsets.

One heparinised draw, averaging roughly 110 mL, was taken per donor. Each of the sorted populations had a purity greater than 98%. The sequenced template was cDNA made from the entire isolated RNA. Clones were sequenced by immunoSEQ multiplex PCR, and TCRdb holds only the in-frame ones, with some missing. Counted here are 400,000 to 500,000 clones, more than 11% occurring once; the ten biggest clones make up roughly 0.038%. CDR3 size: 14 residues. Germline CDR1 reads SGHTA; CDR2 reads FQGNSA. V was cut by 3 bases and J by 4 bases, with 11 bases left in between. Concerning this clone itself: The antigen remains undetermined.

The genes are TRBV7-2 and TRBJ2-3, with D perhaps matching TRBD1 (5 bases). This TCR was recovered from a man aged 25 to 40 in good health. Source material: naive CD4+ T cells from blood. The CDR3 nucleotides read TGTGCCAGCAGCTTTACCCAGGGCCCAGATACGCAGTATTTT. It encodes CASSFTQGPDTQYF.